The 20 T cell receptor beta chains below were found in one sample sequenced in a study of blood T cells in healthy people across ages. A second PCR of about 7 to 12 cycles used a sample-barcoded 5' primer and a J-beta primer mix. One entry per CDR3 protein, called by TCRdb with MiXCR from the 5' RACE reads. Of 800,000 to 900,000 distinct CDR3 sequences listed, 55% to 65% were seen once; the top ten hold around a quarter. The specimen was blood. All receptors derive from a man younger than 45 in good health.

The chain couples TRBV20-1 to TRBJ2-1; 8 nucleotides match TRBD1. V shed 3 bases and J 7 bases; nucleotides not matched to a gene: 11. Germline V CDR1 and CDR2: DFQATT, SNEGSKA (reference sequence). The CDR3 runs to 15 residues. The CDR3 DNA sequence: TGCAGTGCTAGGGACAGGGAACTCTATTGGAATGAGCAGTTCTTC. Translating it yields CSARDRELYWNEQFF.

The sample holds many counts of this clonotype. This rearrangement joins TRBV12-3 or TRBV12-4 to TRBJ1-2; no firm D call. Trimming stripped 6 bases from V and 3 bases from J, with 5 bases between. The CDR3 has 11 residues. The CDR3 bases are TGTGCCAGCAGACTCGACTATGGCTACACCTTC. It translates to CASRLDYGYTF.

CDR3 DNA: TGTGCCATCAGTGACGGGGACGCCTACGAGCAGTACTTC. This sequence encodes CAISDGDAYEQYF. V usage is TRBV10-3 and J usage is TRBJ2-7; D is possibly TRBD1 or TRBD2 (5 bases each). The CDR3 length is 13 residues. Per the germline V gene, CDR1 is ENHRY and CDR2 is SYGVKD. The ends were cut back, 3 bases at V and 2 bases at J, with 8 bases in the middle.

The chain uses TRBV12-3 or TRBV12-4 and TRBJ2-7, with 7 bases that match TRBD2. CDR3 length: 13 amino acids. The J segment lost 2 bases and the V segment lost 6 bases, leaving 4 bases of the junction unmatched. The CDR3 nucleotides read TGTGCCAGCAGGAGGGAGGGAACCTACGAGCAGTACTTC. The encoded protein is CASRREGTYEQYF.

This clonotype was seen only a few times. The V gene is TRBV6-5, the J gene TRBJ1-2; 12 bases match TRBD1. CDR3 length equals 16 residues. Trimming cost V 3 bases and J 4 bases; bases outside gene matches: 6. The germline CDR1 and CDR2 sequences are MNHEY and SVGAGI. The DNA of the CDR3 is TGTGCCAGCAGTTATGACTCGGGACAGGGGGCCTATGGCTACACCTTC. Translated, it gives CASSYDSGQGAYGYTF.

The J gene is TRBJ2-5, the V gene TRBV7-3, with 8 bases matching TRBD2. J gave up 5 bases and V 4 bases, and 6 bases lay outside the gene matches. The CDR3 is 14 residues long. Per germline, CDR1 SGHTA and CDR2 FQGTGA. CDR3 sequence (DNA): TGTGCCAGCAGCTACGGGGGGGCCTGGGAGACCCAGTACTTC. Encoded protein: CASSYGGAWETQYF.

The rearrangement uses TRBV5-1 and TRBJ2-1; D is perhaps TRBD1 or TRBD2 (6 bases each). The germline V gene encodes CDR1 SGHRS and CDR2 YFSETQ. The V and J ends lost 2 bases and 4 bases respectively, with 16 bases between them. The CDR3 sequence is 16 residues long. The CDR3 nucleotides read TGCGCCAGCAGCTTTTTGTCGGGGGCCATATACAATGAGCAGTTCTTC. Its translation is CASSFLSGAIYNEQFF.

This rearrangement joins TRBV5-1 to TRBJ2-7; 7 bases align to TRBD1. Per germline, CDR1 SGHRS and CDR2 YFSETQ. Trimming at V came to 4 bases and at J to 2 bases, leaving 6 bases not matched to a gene. The CDR3 has 14 residues. CDR3 sequence (DNA): TGCGCCAGCAGCCAACAGACAGGGACCTACGAGCAGTACTTC. This codes for CASSQQTGTYEQYF.

Worth noting for this clonotype: At one of its ends the junction is not consistent with the germline gene, which may arise from a read error. The chain has TRBV27 and TRBJ2-3; no clear D. The V gene's germline CDR1 is MNHEY and CDR2 SMNVEV (reference sequence). This CDR3 spans 14 amino acids. In nucleotides, the CDR3 is TGTGCCGGCAGTCTAAAGGGTCCGACAGATACGCAGTATTTT. The encoded protein is CAGSLKGPTDTQYF.

The rearrangement links TRBV28 to TRBJ2-7, with D maybe TRBD1 (5 bases). The length of the CDR3 is 14 residues. Germline V gives CDR1 MDHEN, CDR2 SYDVKM. The V end lost 3 bases, the J end lost 1 base, and 10 bases lay between the germline ends. The DNA for the CDR3 is TGTGCCAGCAGTTTCCCGACAGTTTCCTACGAGCAGTACTTC. Translated, it gives CASSFPTVSYEQYF.

The CDR3 DNA reads as TGTGCCAGCACTCCCCGGAGACAGGCTTACAATGAGCAGTTCTTC. This codes for CASTPRRQAYNEQFF. The gene calls are TRBV6-2 or TRBV6-3 and TRBJ2-1, with D perhaps TRBD1 (6 bases). The CDR3 loop spans 15 amino acids. Germline CDR1 reads MNHEY; CDR2 reads SVGEGT. Trimming removed 7 bases at V and 4 bases at J, with 17 bases between.

This chain connects TRBV4-3 to TRBJ2-3, with 7 bases aligning to TRBD1. The germline V gene has CDR1 LGHNA and CDR2 YSLEER. After removal of 4 bases from V and 6 bases from J, the junction contained 4 bases not matched to a gene. CDR3 length: 13 amino acids. The CDR3 DNA follows: TGCGCCAGCAGCCCTCAACAGGGGGATACGCAGTATTTT. This gives the protein CASSPQQGDTQYF.

The chain employs TRBV7-2 and TRBJ2-1, with D perhaps TRBD1 (6 bases). The CDR3 runs 13 residues. V gave up 5 bases and J gave up 9 bases, with 14 bases separating them. Germline V gene data show CDR1 as SGHTA and CDR2 as FQGNSA. CDR3: CASSGSGAGEQFF. The CDR3 region has the DNA TGTGCCAGCAGCGGTTCAGGGGCGGGTGAGCAGTTCTTC.

This clonotype has a single count. The chain has TRBV6-5 and TRBJ2-7; D gene uncertain. The V gene lost 6 bases and the J gene lost 0 bases, with 12 bases spanning the gap. CDR1 and CDR2 (germline): MNHEY, SVGAGI. This CDR3 has 14 amino acids. As DNA, the CDR3 is TGTGCCAGCAGGCTCCGACAAATCTCCTACGAGCAGTACTTC. Translated, it gives CASRLRQISYEQYF.

The rearrangement uses TRBV29-1 and TRBJ2-3, with D perhaps matching TRBD1 (5 bases). The CDR3 loop spans 19 amino acids. CDR1 and CDR2 (germline): SQVTM, ANQGSEA. V was trimmed by 5 bases and J by 2 bases, leaving 29 bases between them. The CDR3 reads CSVPFGLVTANPNTDTQYF. The CDR3 DNA reads as TGCAGCGTTCCGTTCGGCTTGGTGACAGCCAACCCGAACACAGATACGCAGTATTTT.

This clonotype has a count of ten or more. This chain links TRBV20-1 with TRBJ1-1; perhaps TRBD1 as D (5 bases). CDR3 length: 15 residues. V dropped 6 bases and J dropped 5 bases, with 22 bases sitting between them. Looked up from germline, CDR1 is DFQATT and CDR2 is SNEGSKA (reference sequence). CDR3 region: CSAEGFGAVRTEAFF. As DNA, the CDR3 is TGCAGTGCAGAGGGATTCGGGGCAGTTCGGACTGAAGCTTTCTTT.

This sequence joins TRBV24-1 and TRBJ2-1, with 9 bases that match TRBD1. Germline CDR1 is KGHDR and CDR2 is SFDVKD. The V segment lost 4 bases and the J segment 10 bases; nucleotides outside the gene matches: 7. The CDR3 is 14 amino acids. The DNA of the CDR3 is TGTGCCACCAGTGACCGGACAGGGGTTAGGGAGCAGTTCTTC. Translated, it gives CATSDRTGVREQFF.

This chain connects TRBV12-3 or TRBV12-4 to TRBJ1-1, with 9 bases lining up with TRBD1. CDR3 length: 14 residues. Losses at the gene ends were 6 bases for V and 1 base for J; bases not matched to a gene: 3. CDR3 sequence reads: CASRLGQGNTEAFF. For the CDR3, the DNA is TGTGCCAGCAGACTGGGACAGGGGAACACTGAAGCTTTCTTT.

The chain is built from TRBV12-5 and TRBJ2-1; D uncertain. Trimming removed 5 bases from V and 7 bases from J, with 9 bases in between. CDR1 is LGHNT and CDR2 is FRNRAP in the germline V gene. The CDR3 contains 12 residues. This CDR3 reads CASGNSDNEQFF. CDR3 sequence (DNA): TGTGCTAGTGGTAACAGTGATAATGAGCAGTTCTTC.

This clonotype came up a few times. The genes are TRBV6-6 and TRBJ1-2; 7 bases are a match to TRBD1. The CDR3 totals 14 residues. Germline values: CDR1 MNHNY, CDR2 SVGAGI (reference sequence). V was clipped by 6 bases and J by 5 bases; unmatched bases: 9. The CDR3 reads CASSPPGQHYGYTF. In nucleotides, the CDR3 is TGTGCCAGCAGCCCCCCGGGACAGCATTATGGCTACACCTTC.